The 13 T cell receptor beta chains reported below all come from one sample, sequenced in a study of cytomegalovirus exposure and HLA in healthy donors. Researchers ran the PCR with 60 Vbeta and 13 Jbeta primers. Assay used: immunoSEQ multiplex PCR; TCRdb lists only in-frame clones, some missing. The sample holds over 95,000 clones, around three quarters seen once. Sequenced: PBMCs. Every receptor here comes from a female donor in good health and CMV-seronegative.

The chain carries TRBV27 and TRBJ2-2, with 13 bases lining up with TRBD2. The CDR3 runs 16 residues. With V trimmed by 5 bases and J by 4 bases, 4 bases remained unmatched. Germline V gene data show CDR1 as MNHEY and CDR2 as SMNVEV (reference sequence). The CDR3: CASSPRLAGGTGELFF. The CDR3 DNA reads TGTGCCAGCAGTCCGCGACTAGCGGGGGGCACCGGGGAGCTGTTTTTT.

The chain employs TRBV7-9 and TRBJ1-1; TRBD1 is a possible D gene (6 bases). The CDR3 is made up of 15 amino acids. Deletions cut 7 bases from V and 4 bases from J, with 19 bases between. Germline CDR1 reads SEHNR; CDR2 reads FQNEAQ (reference sequence). For the CDR3, the DNA is TGTGCCAGCACCCTAAGCGGGGGCTCGGTCACTGAAGCTTTCTTT. It specifies CASTLSGGSVTEAFF.

The chain carries TRBV30 and TRBJ1-2; the D gene is possibly TRBD1 (5 bases). The CDR3 consists of 13 residues. The germline V and J ends were trimmed by 2 bases and 2 bases, with 9 bases remaining between them. The V gene's germline CDR1 is GTSNPN and CDR2 SVGIG (reference sequence). CDR3 coding DNA: TGTGCCTGGAGTCTACAGGTGAACTATGGCTACACCTTC. Residues: CAWSLQVNYGYTF.

V is TRBV5-1 and J is TRBJ2-4; D ambiguous. V was trimmed by 1 base and J by 0 bases, leaving 8 bases between them. Germline V gives CDR1 SGHRS, CDR2 YFSETQ. CDR3 length: 15 residues. As DNA, the CDR3 is TGCGCCAGCAGCTTGACCAGTGAAGCCAAAAACATTCAGTACTTC. This sequence encodes CASSLTSEAKNIQYF. The full variable domain, rest sourced from reference TRBV5-1 and TRBJ2-4, is KAGVTQTPRYLIKTRGQQVTLSCSPISGHRSVSWYQQTPGQGLQFLFEYFSETQRNKGNFPGRFSGRQFSNSRSEMNVSTLELGDSALYLCASSLTSEAKNIQYFGAGTRLSVL.

This rearrangement joins TRBV9 to TRBJ2-7, with 8 bases matching TRBD1. Germline V gene sequence: CDR1 SGDLS, CDR2 YYNGEE. This CDR3 region has 15 residues. V lost 0 bases, J lost 3 bases, and 5 bases stayed unmatched. CDR3 nucleotide sequence: TGTGCCAGCAGCGTAGCTCCTGGACAGGGCTACGAGCAGTACTTC. It is translated as CASSVAPGQGYEQYF.

This sequence joins TRBV18 and TRBJ2-7, with 12 bases aligning to TRBD1. Germline-derived CDR1 and CDR2 are KGHSH and LQKENI. The CDR3 is made up of 17 amino acids. Trimming took 1 base from V and 4 from J; bases not matched to a gene: 8. CDR3 residues: CASSPLAGQGAPYEQYF. CDR3 nucleotides: TGTGCCAGCTCACCACTAGCGGGACAGGGGGCTCCTTACGAGCAGTACTTC.

The V and J genes are TRBV7-2 and TRBJ2-1, with no clear D. Trimming pared 3 bases from V and 0 bases from J, leaving 6 bases between. The V gene's germline CDR1 is SGHTA and CDR2 FQGNSA. The CDR3 has 14 residues. CDR3 amino acids: CASSFWSSYNEQFF. In DNA, the CDR3 is TGTGCCAGCAGCTTCTGGAGCTCCTACAATGAGCAGTTCTTC. Based on the CDR3 plus reference TRBV7-2 and TRBJ2-1, the full variable domain is GAGVSQSPSNKVTEKGKDVELRCDPISGHTALYWYRQSLGQGLEFLIYFQGNSAPDKSGLPSDRFSAERTGGSVSTLTIQRTQQEDSAVYLCASSFWSSYNEQFFGPGTRLTVL.

This clone was observed a few times. The V and J genes are TRBV19 and TRBJ2-5; D might be TRBD2 (5 bases). The CDR3 extends over 11 amino acids. Germline V lookup: CDR1 LNHDA, CDR2 SQIVND (reference sequence). With 5 bases removed from V and 10 bases from J, the gap between germline ends came to 11 bases. CDR3 sequence (DNA): TGTGCCAGTAGTCCCGGTGCGGGCCAGTACTTC. Its translation is CASSPGAGQYF.

The chain has TRBV2 and TRBJ2-5; 12 bases agree with TRBD2. CDR1 is SNHLY and CDR2 is FYNNEI in the germline V gene. This CDR3 has 19 amino acids. J lost 2 bases, V lost 7 bases, and 17 bases had no gene match. The CDR3 coding sequence is TGTGCCAGCACCATCCCGAACCCGACTAGCGGGGGCACTCAAGAGACCCAGTACTTC. Protein product: CASTIPNPTSGGTQETQYF.

This sequence joins TRBV9 and TRBJ1-2; D gene uncertain. V lost 0 bases and J 8 bases, leaving 14 bases between the germline ends. Germline assignment: CDR1 SGDLS and CDR2 YYNGEE. The CDR3 is 14 amino acids. The CDR3 DNA reads TGTGCCAGCAGCGTAGTGGGCCAAGGTGAAGGCTACACCTTC. Protein sequence: CASSVVGQGEGYTF.

The gene calls are TRBV7-9 and TRBJ2-5, with 9 bases fitting TRBD1. The DNA end is a closer match to TRBJ2-7, so the J assignment may be wrong. Germline assignment: CDR1 SEHNR and CDR2 FQNEAQ (reference sequence). The CDR3 runs to 15 residues. The CDR3 here is CASSDRTGATYEQYF. CDR3 bases: TGTGCCAGCAGCGACCGGACAGGGGCTACCTACGAGCAGTACTTC.

This sequence joins TRBV5-8 and TRBJ1-2, with 7 nucleotides matching TRBD1. The CDR3 loop spans 14 amino acids. The germline CDR1 and CDR2 sequences are SGHTS and YDEGEE. The junction had 8 bases not matched to a gene; V was cut back by 4 bases and J by 5 bases. CDR3 residues: CASSRGQEGYGYTF. As DNA, the CDR3 is TGTGCCAGCAGCCGTGGACAGGAAGGATATGGCTACACCTTC.

The V gene is TRBV7-9, the J gene TRBJ2-7; D ambiguous. In germline, CDR1 is SEHNR, CDR2 FQNEAQ (reference sequence). There are 12 residues in the CDR3. V shed 3 bases and J shed 6 bases, with 9 bases lying between them. The CDR3 loop is CASSFAGSEQYF. The CDR3 DNA reads as TGTGCCAGCAGCTTCGCAGGTTCCGAGCAGTACTTC. The whole variable domain, filled in from reference TRBV7-9 and TRBJ2-7, reads DTGVSQNPRHKITKRGQNVTFRCDPISEHNRLYWYRQTLGQGPEFLTYFQNEAQLEKSRLLSDRFSAERPKGSFSTLEIQRTEQGDSAMYLCASSFAGSEQYFGPGTRLTVT.